This TCR beta chain was observed in a study of T cell responses to AZD1222 COVID-19 vaccine. Germline values: CDR1 SGHKS, CDR2 YYEKEE (reference sequence). The CDR3 sequence is 15 residues long. V shed 1 base, J shed 9 bases, and the junction held 8 bases outside the gene matches. As concerns this clone: Its target is not known.

TCRdb's copy holds only in-frame clones and misses some; the assay was immunoSEQ multiplex PCR. The sample holds fewer than 120,000 clones, approximately 94% seen once. Broader study findings: At baseline, just five or six AZD1222 recipients tested seropositive.

The chain uses TRBV5-5 and TRBJ2-1, with 9 bases identical to TRBD2. This sequence was found in an adult who received the AZD1222 COVID-19 vaccine. This material consisted of peripheral blood, taken 28 days after the second AZD1222 dose. CDR3: CASSLFSGGYVEQFF. As DNA, the CDR3 is TGTGCCAGCAGCTTGTTTAGCGGGGGATACGTTGAGCAGTTCTTC. The variable domain in full, with the rest retrieved from reference TRBV5-5 and TRBJ2-1, is DAGVTQSPTHLIKTRGQQVTLRCSPISGHKSVSWYQQVLGQGPQFIFQYYEKEERGRGNFPDRFSARQFPNYSSELNVNALLLGDSALYLCASSLFSGGYVEQFFGPGTRLTVL.